This is a list of T cell receptor beta chains from one sample in a study of T cell changes during pregnancy in multiple sclerosis. TCRdb keeps only in-frame clones here, not all; method: immunoSEQ multiplex PCR. The repertoire holds tens of thousands of clones, with 90% as singletons. This sample comprised peripheral blood, obtained in the third trimester of pregnancy. These receptors originate from a female donor with multiple sclerosis, enrolled in a pregnancy study. The CDR3 runs from the conserved cysteine through the conserved F or W. A D gene is named only where the DNA matches it firmly. Expanded clones are given a class, and other clones once, few, many or no size at all.

>once|TRBJ1-2|TRBV7-8|.
CASSLVEGANYGYTF
TGTGCCAGCAGCTTAGTGGAGGGAGCTAACTATGGCTACACCTTC
>once|TRBJ2-1|TRBV15|TRBD2
CATTTGTSGRLGEQFF
TGTGCCACTACTACCGGGACTAGCGGGAGGCTGGGTGAGCAGTTCTTC
>.|TRBJ1-6|TRBV19|.
CASRSVDNSPLHF
TGTGCCAGTAGGTCGGTTGATAATTCACCCCTCCACTTT
>.|TRBJ1-2|TRBV5-1|TRBD1
CASSVGTAWGNNYGYTF
TGCGCCAGCAGCGTCGGGACAGCCTGGGGGAACAACTATGGCTACACCTTC
>.|TRBJ2-6|TRBV7-2|TRBD1
CASSERGRTGTGANVLTF
TGTGCCAGCAGCGAACGAGGAAGGACAGGAACTGGGGCCAACGTCCTGACTTTC
>.|TRBJ2-2|TRBV4-1|.
CASSQDRTGELFF
TGCGCCAGCAGCCAAGATCGCACCGGGGAGCTGTTTTTT
>many|TRBJ2-5|TRBV19|.
CASRVPAGETQYF
TGTGCCAGTAGGGTCCCCGCCGGGGAGACCCAGTACTTC
>.|TRBJ1-2|TRBV5-1|TRBD1
CASSSTPGTVYGYTF
TGCGCCAGCAGCTCAACCCCCGGGACAGTATATGGCTACACCTTC
>.|TRBJ1-2|TRBV6-1|TRBD1
CASSLQGVGYTF
TGTGCCAGCAGCTTACAGGGGGTCGGCTACACCTTC
>.|TRBJ1-1|TRBV5-1|TRBD1
CASSLAGRGRAGSTEAFF
TGCGCCAGCAGCTTGGCCGGCAGGGGGCGTGCGGGGTCCACTGAAGCTTTCTTT
>.|TRBJ1-4|TRBV9|.
CASSVGQLGWDEKLFF
TGTGCCAGCAGCGTAGGGCAGCTGGGCTGGGATGAAAAACTGTTTTTT
>.|TRBJ1-5|TRBV5-3|TRBD1
CARSFGDRGAWSNQPQHF
TGTGCCAGAAGCTTCGGGGACAGGGGTGCTTGGAGCAATCAGCCCCAGCATTTT
>.|TRBJ2-1|TRBV10-3|.
CAISNAREVRNEQFF
TGTGCCATCAGTAATGCGAGGGAGGTTCGCAATGAGCAGTTCTTC
>.|TRBJ1-5|TRBV6-4|.
CASSEGLSNQPQHF
TGTGCCAGCAGTGAGGGGCTTAGCAATCAGCCCCAGCATTTT
>.|TRBJ1-3|TRBV30|.
CALFKDWGDTIYF
TGTGCCCTCTTTAAAGACTGGGGCGACACCATATATTTT
>.|TRBJ2-7|TRBV7-9|TRBD1
CASSPDREQDEQYF
TGTGCCAGCAGCCCTGACAGGGAGCAAGACGAGCAGTACTTC
>.|TRBJ2-3|TRBV7-3|TRBD2
CASSLGTSGGHVSDTQYF
TGTGCCAGCAGCTTAGGGACTAGCGGGGGGCATGTTTCAGATACGCAGTATTTT
>.|TRBJ1-1|TRBV4-3|.
CASSQDSVNTEAFF
TGCGCCAGCAGCCAAGATTCGGTGAACACTGAAGCTTTCTTT
>.|TRBJ2-5|TRBV5-1|TRBD1
CASSGRDREETQYF
TGCGCCAGCAGCGGAAGGGACAGGGAAGAGACCCAGTACTTC
>.|TRBJ2-7|TRBV2|.
CASSGVGRDTYEQYF
TGTGCCAGCAGTGGGGTCGGCAGGGACACCTACGAGCAGTACTTC
>.|TRBJ1-1|TRBV6-5|TRBD1
CASSYSRTGGKTEAFF
TGTGCCAGCAGTTACTCCCGGACAGGGGGCAAAACTGAAGCTTTCTTT
>.|TRBJ2-1|TRBV2|TRBD2
CASSEALSGRSSNEQFF
TGTGCCAGCAGTGAAGCGCTTAGCGGGAGGAGTAGTAATGAGCAGTTCTTC
>.|TRBJ1-1|TRBV6-5|.
CASSYHTGSVAEAFF
TGTGCCAGCAGTTACCACACAGGGTCGGTCGCTGAAGCTTTCTTT
>once|TRBJ1-2|TRBV7-9|TRBD1
CASSPERLGQDELRGYTF
TGTGCCAGCAGCCCGGAGAGGCTCGGACAGGATGAGCTCCGGGGCTACACCTTC
>.|TRBJ2-7|TRBV7-9|.
CASSTSSYEQYF
TGTGCCAGCAGCACCAGCTCCTACGAGCAGTACTTC
>.|TRBJ2-7|TRBV7-9|.
CASLTTSTYEQYF
TGTGCCAGCCTCACTACCTCCACCTACGAGCAGTACTTC
>once|TRBJ2-3|TRBV13|TRBD1
CASSLSTKHRGRTDTQYF
TGTGCCAGCAGCTTATCCACAAAACACAGGGGGCGGACAGATACGCAGTATTTT
>.|TRBJ2-5|TRBV9|TRBD2
CASSTGTKETQYF
TGTGCCAGCAGCACTGGGACTAAAGAGACCCAGTACTTC
>once|TRBJ1-5|TRBV5-5|.
CASSLLGGLTQPQHF
TGTGCCAGCAGCTTGTTAGGGGGATTGACTCAGCCCCAGCATTTT
>.|TRBJ2-3|TRBV10-3|TRBD1
CAISDYRDRGLGTTDTQYF
TGTGCCATCAGTGACTACCGGGACAGGGGGCTGGGAACCACAGATACGCAGTATTTT
>.|TRBJ1-4|TRBV28|TRBD1
CASRSGTENEKLFF
TGTGCCAGCAGGTCCGGGACAGAGAATGAAAAACTGTTTTTT
>.|TRBJ2-7|TRBV5-1|.
CASSPLPGQGVYEQYF
TGCGCCAGCAGCCCTCTCCCCGGACAAGGGGTCTACGAGCAGTACTTC
>once|TRBJ1-2|TRBV9|.
CASSVQGTNYGYTF
TGTGCCAGCAGCGTACAGGGGACTAACTATGGCTACACCTTC
>.|TRBJ2-6|TRBV15|TRBD2
CATSRDPGTSGQVLTF
TGTGCCACCAGCAGAGACCCCGGGACTAGCGGCCAAGTCCTGACTTTC
>few|TRBJ2-1|TRBV9|TRBD2
CASSVVSGGGGNEQFF
TGTGCCAGCAGCGTAGTGAGCGGGGGTGGGGGCAATGAGCAGTTCTTC
>.|TRBJ1-2|TRBV18|.
CASSPGPMGANGYTF
TGTGCCAGCTCACCAGGGCCGATGGGGGCAAATGGCTACACCTTC
>.|TRBJ2-1|TRBV7-3|.
CASSWFPGQHNEQFF
TGTGCCAGCAGCTGGTTCCCAGGACAGCACAATGAGCAGTTCTTC
>.|TRBJ1-2|TRBV27|TRBD1
CASSVTGPGTGFGYTF
TGTGCCAGCAGCGTAACCGGACCGGGGACAGGCTTTGGCTACACCTTC
>.|TRBJ2-5|TRBV5-1|TRBD2
CASSLGLAGETQYF
TGCGCCAGCAGCTTGGGACTAGCGGGAGAGACCCAGTACTTC
>.|TRBJ1-2|TRBV27|.
CASRAGGRKTLRGGYTF
TGTGCCAGCAGGGCGGGAGGCAGAAAAACTCTGAGGGGTGGCTACACCTTC
>.|TRBJ2-7|TRBV30|TRBD2
CATSGSYEQYF
TGCGCTACTAGCGGGAGTTACGAGCAGTACTTC
>.|TRBJ2-2|TRBV6-5|.
CASSSRQAGTGELFF
TGTGCCAGCAGTTCGAGACAGGCTGGCACCGGGGAGCTGTTTTTT
>.|TRBJ2-1|TRBV5-8|.
CASSTGVGPYNEQFF
TGTGCCAGCAGCACCGGGGTAGGTCCCTACAATGAGCAGTTCTTC
>.|TRBJ1-2|TRBV19|.
CASSINPAGLAPNYGYTF
TGTGCCAGTAGTATCAACCCTGCGGGGTTAGCCCCTAACTATGGCTACACCTTC
>.|TRBJ1-2|TRBV2|.
CASSQGPDYGYTF
TGTGCCAGCAGCCAGGGGCCAGACTATGGCTACACCTTC
>.|TRBJ1-5|TRBV7-2|.
CASSPRGDQPQHF
TGTGCCAGCAGCCCCCGGGGAGATCAGCCCCAGCATTTT